This T cell receptor (beta chain) was recovered during a study of blood T cell repertoires in COVID-19. Study-level background: COVID-19 samples from acute and convalescent phases originated in the United States, Italy and Spain. The analysed material was cDNA or gDNA that came from T cells, B-cell-depleted T cells, or PBMCs.

CDR1 and CDR2 (germline): SGHVS, FQNEAQ. With V trimmed by 3 bases and J by 0 bases, 7 bases remained unmatched. The CDR3 totals 16 residues. Study processing details: Reference gene primer amplification gave nucleated cell count estimates. Some clones are missing from TCRdb's copy, which holds only in-frame ones; the method was immunoSEQ multiplex PCR. Clone size and V and J calls were adopted from that table, with D and trimming inferred from the DNA. The data hold some 150,000 clones, with roughly 80% observed a single time. This chain links TRBV7-8 with TRBJ1-2; 7 bases map to TRBD1. This sequence was found in a woman in her 70s with COVID-19, enrolled during active disease. The sample comprised peripheral blood. CDR3 residues: CASSLRDRVANYGYTF. The CDR3 bases are TGTGCCAGCAGCTTGAGAGACAGGGTAGCTAACTATGGCTACACCTTC.